The 17 T cell receptor beta chains below all came from one sample that was sequenced in a study of blood T cell repertoires in COVID-19. Sequencing used immunoSEQ multiplex PCR; TCRdb keeps in-frame clones, though not all of them. Among fewer than 250,000 clones listed, 83% were seen once. Material: PBMCs or T cells enriched from blood (not recorded which). Receptors were obtained from a woman between 35 and 50 years old who had been exposed to COVID-19.

DNA for the CDR3: TGTGCCAGTAGAGGAGGGCAGGGACCTCCAATTGAAGCTTTCTTT. Translating gives CASRGGQGPPIEAFF. The rearrangement links TRBV19 to TRBJ1-1; possibly TRBD1 for D (5 bases). The germline CDR1 and CDR2 sequences are LNHDA and SQIVND (reference sequence). The CDR3 has 15 residues. Trimming left V 6 bases short and J 7 bases short, with 21 bases between.

This clone was counted a single time. V gene TRBV4-2 combines with J gene TRBJ1-2; D is possibly TRBD1 (6 bases). Germline V lookup: CDR1 LGHNA, CDR2 YNFKEQ. There are 16 residues in the CDR3. V was clipped by 1 base and J by 3 bases, with 15 bases between them. Here the CDR3 reads CASSQGSQGPHYGYTF. CDR3 nucleotide sequence: TGTGCCAGCAGCCAAGGCTCCCAGGGGCCCCACTATGGCTACACCTTC.

This clone was found many times. This chain joins TRBV9 and TRBJ2-2; D remains ambiguous. Germline CDR1 SGDLS, CDR2 YYNGEE. V lost 3 bases to trimming and J lost 5 bases, with 11 bases between them. The CDR3 spans 14 residues. The CDR3 sequence is CASSAEDATGELFF. The CDR3 DNA sequence: TGTGCCAGCAGCGCCGAGGATGCGACCGGGGAGCTGTTTTTT.

This clone was counted many times. The chain uses TRBV12-3 or TRBV12-4 and TRBJ2-4; D is unclear. Trimming cost V 3 bases and J 5 bases, with 8 bases left between them. CDR3 length: 13 amino acids. CDR3 amino acids: CASSFGPENIQYF. CDR3 nucleotide sequence: TGTGCCAGCAGTTTTGGGCCCGAAAACATTCAGTACTTC.

The chain employs TRBV19 and TRBJ2-7, with D possibly being TRBD2 (5 bases). This CDR3 contains 15 residues. The V and J ends lost 3 bases and 0 bases respectively, with 12 bases between them. Germline CDR1 reads LNHDA; CDR2 reads SQIVND (reference sequence). The CDR3 loop is CASSMVTGSSYEQYF. CDR3 bases: TGTGCCAGTAGTATGGTGACGGGAAGCTCCTACGAGCAGTACTTC.

The chain joins TRBV7-9 to TRBJ1-2; 7 bases map to TRBD1. Germline V gene sequence: CDR1 SEHNR, CDR2 FQNEAQ (reference sequence). The CDR3 sequence is 16 residues long. Germline trimming cut 5 bases from V and 5 bases from J; bases unmatched to any gene: 14. CDR3 in amino acids: CASSPPRDSPSYGYTF. The CDR3 nucleotides are TGTGCCAGCAGCCCACCAAGGGACAGCCCTTCTTATGGCTACACCTTC.

The V and J genes are TRBV5-1 and TRBJ1-4; 8 positions match TRBD1. Germline trimming cut 2 bases from V and 0 bases from J; bases unmatched to any gene: 3. The CDR3 sequence is 16 residues long. Per germline, CDR1 SGHRS and CDR2 YFSETQ. Written as DNA, the CDR3 is TGCGCCAGCAGCTTTCAGGGGGCGGCAACTAATGAAAAACTGTTTTTT. The encoded protein is CASSFQGAATNEKLFF. The full variable domain, with the rest looked up from reference TRBV5-1 and TRBJ1-4, is KAGVTQTPRYLIKTRGQQVTLSCSPISGHRSVSWYQQTPGQGLQFLFEYFSETQRNKGNFPGRFSGRQFSNSRSEMNVSTLELGDSALYLCASSFQGAATNEKLFFGSGTQLSVL.

This clone was found many times. The genes are TRBV12-5 and TRBJ2-1, with 13 bases fitting TRBD2. This CDR3 comprises 21 residues. V dropped 6 bases and J dropped 0; count of bases not matched to a gene: 17. The germline gives CDR1 LGHNT, CDR2 FRNRAP. Written as DNA, the CDR3 is TGTGCTAGTGGCCGCGGGACTAGCGGGGTTCTCTACTTAAGCTCCTACAATGAGCAGTTCTTC. It is translated as CASGRGTSGVLYLSSYNEQFF. The whole variable domain, remainder taken from reference TRBV12-5 and TRBJ2-1, is DARVTQTPRHKVTEMGQEVTMRCQPILGHNTVFWYRQTMMQGLELLAYFRNRAPLDDSGMPKDRFSAEMPDATLATLKIQPSEPRDSAVYFCASGRGTSGVLYLSSYNEQFFGPGTRLTVL.

The V call is TRBV3-1 (or the pseudogene TRBV3-2), the J call TRBJ2-7, with 13 bases identical to TRBD2. J was trimmed by 2 bases and V by 0 bases; bases with no gene match: 10. Germline assignment: CDR1 LGHDT and CDR2 YNNKEL (reference sequence). The CDR3 loop spans 19 amino acids. The CDR3 DNA is TGTGCCAGCAGCCAAGATTTAACTAGCGGGAGGGTACGGACCTACGAGCAGTACTTC. It encodes CASSQDLTSGRVRTYEQYF.

This chain links TRBV7-2 with TRBJ2-7; tentatively, D is TRBD1 (5 bases). CDR1 SGHTA and CDR2 FQGNSA come from the germline V gene. Trimming cost V 1 base and J 3 bases, with 13 bases left between them. This CDR3 region has 15 residues. The CDR3 DNA is TGTGCCAGCAGCTTAGGGGCAGGGCCTCGCTACGAGCAGTACTTC. It specifies CASSLGAGPRYEQYF.

This chain connects TRBV6-5 to TRBJ2-2, with D possibly TRBD2 on 5 matching bases. The germline V gene has CDR1 MNHEY and CDR2 SVGAGI. The V and J ends lost 7 bases and 5 bases respectively, with 11 bases between them. The CDR3 sequence is 13 residues long. The CDR3 spells CASIPGLTGELFF. As DNA, the CDR3 is TGTGCCAGCATTCCAGGACTTACCGGGGAGCTGTTTTTT.

The rearrangement links TRBV2 to TRBJ2-1; 11 positions match TRBD2. The CDR3 has 20 amino acids. CDR1 and CDR2 (germline): SNHLY, FYNNEI. With 2 bases clipped from V and 0 bases from J, the junction kept 12 bases outside the gene matches. CDR3 nucleotide sequence: TGTGCCAGCAGTGAACCCAGAACTAGCGGGGGCCGAAGCTCCTACAATGAGCAGTTCTTC. It encodes CASSEPRTSGGRSSYNEQFF.

The chain links TRBV5-4 to TRBJ2-3, with a tentative D call TRBD2 (5 bases). Trimming cost V 2 bases and J 3 bases, with 25 bases left between them. The CDR3 consists of 19 residues. CDR1 and CDR2 from the germline V gene are SGHNT and YYREEE (reference sequence). CDR3 sequence: CASSFRRPLRRSDTDTQYF. In DNA, the CDR3 is TGTGCCAGCAGCTTTAGACGACCCCTAAGGAGGTCAGATACAGATACGCAGTATTTT.

Here the CDR3 DNA reads TGTGCCAGTTCGGGCGGGGTGCAAGAGACCCAGTACTTC. Protein sequence: CASSGGVQETQYF. This sequence joins TRBV7-2 and TRBJ2-5; tentative D call: TRBD2 (6 bases). The V gene's germline CDR1 is SGHTA and CDR2 FQGNSA. This CDR3 has 13 amino acids. V lost 9 bases and J 2 bases, leaving 13 bases between the germline ends.

This clone was counted a few times. The genes are TRBV6-2 or TRBV6-3 and TRBJ2-7; 10 bases align to TRBD2. CDR1 MNHEY and CDR2 SVGEGT come from the germline V gene. The CDR3 runs 14 residues. Trimming at V came to 6 bases and at J to 1 base, leaving 3 bases not matched to a gene. The CDR3 loop reads CASSPSGGSYEQYF. The CDR3 DNA follows: TGTGCCAGCAGCCCTAGCGGGGGTTCCTACGAGCAGTACTTC.

This chain uses TRBV6-6 with TRBJ1-4, with 10 bases matching TRBD1. Trimming at V came to 5 bases and at J to 8 bases, leaving 5 bases not matched to a gene. The germline V gene has CDR1 MNHNY and CDR2 SVGAGI (reference sequence). The CDR3 is made up of 14 amino acids. CDR3 residues: CASSITTGGEKLFF. Written as DNA, the CDR3 is TGTGCCAGCAGTATAACGACAGGGGGCGAAAAACTGTTTTTT.

The CDR3 here is CASSPQAPRGTEAFF. In DNA form, the CDR3 reads TGTGCCAGTAGTCCACAAGCGCCACGGGGTACTGAAGCTTTCTTT. The rearrangement joins TRBV19 to TRBJ1-1; D gene unclear. Looked up from germline, CDR1 is LNHDA and CDR2 is SQIVND (reference sequence). V lost 5 bases and J lost 5, with 18 bases in between. The CDR3 is 15 amino acids.